The present entry profiles one T cell receptor (beta chain) with its context. Antigen: not known. The data stem from a study of T-cell reconstitution after alpha-beta-depleted transplantation in children. Study-wide results and limits: Newly produced T cells mostly accounted for T-cell counts and diversity one year post-transplant.

Trimming removed 0 bases at V and 6 bases at J, with 24 bases between. CDR1 and CDR2 from the germline V gene are SGHRS and YFSETQ. The CDR3 has 18 residues. For TCRbeta, the library was prepared with unique molecular identifiers. Each CDR3 protein is one row after TCRdb ran MiXCR on the PCR reads. The sample consists of more than 500,000 distinct CDR3 sequences, about 10% of them appearing once. The material sequenced was PBMCs, mostly from graft donor cells, taken 180 days after TCRalphabeta/CD19-depleted stem cell transplant. The clonotype was recovered from a female patient between 2 and 15 years old who had a stem cell transplant for aplastic anemia, so the T cells may come from the graft donor. The chain uses TRBV5-1 and TRBJ1-2, with D tentatively TRBD1 (5 bases). The DNA of the CDR3 is TGCGCCAGCAGCTTGGGGGGCAAAGGGGCCGGCGGCAAAAATGGCTACACCTTC. This encodes CASSLGGKGAGGKNGYTF. Full variable domain (rest looked up from reference TRBV5-1 and TRBJ1-2): KAGVTQTPRYLIKTRGQQVTLSCSPISGHRSVSWYQQTPGQGLQFLFEYFSETQRNKGNFPGRFSGRQFSNSRSEMNVSTLELGDSALYLCASSLGGKGAGGKNGYTFGSGTRLTVV.